The 14 T cell receptor beta chains in this list originate from one sample, sequenced in a study of cytomegalovirus exposure and HLA in healthy donors. The PCR had 60 Vbeta and 13 Jbeta primers. Method: immunoSEQ multiplex PCR; TCRdb's copy keeps in-frame clones and lacks some. Of more than 95,000 clones listed, 79% were seen once; the top ten hold roughly 4%. The sample taken for sequencing was PBMCs. These receptors came from a man aged 50 or older in good health and CMV-seropositive.

The chain uses TRBV25-1 and TRBJ1-2; 8 bases line up with TRBD1. V gave up 3 bases and J gave up 1 base; unmatched junction bases: 4. This CDR3 spans 15 amino acids. Looked up from germline, CDR1 is MGHDK and CDR2 is SYGVNS. CDR3 in amino acids: CASSDPRGLNYGYTF. The CDR3, as DNA: TGTGCCAGCAGTGACCCCAGGGGGCTTAACTATGGCTACACCTTC.

The V and J genes are TRBV27 and TRBJ2-1; TRBD1 might be the D (5 bases). In germline, CDR1 is MNHEY, CDR2 SMNVEV (reference sequence). The CDR3 runs to 14 residues. The germline V and J ends were trimmed by 6 bases and 6 bases, with 15 bases remaining between them. The CDR3 region has the DNA TGTGCCAGCAGAACAGGTGGACCGTTCAATGAGCAGTTCTTC. Translation: CASRTGGPFNEQFF.

This chain uses TRBV28 with TRBJ2-5; 10 bases agree with TRBD1. Germline CDR1 and CDR2: MDHEN and SYDVKM. The CDR3 consists of 15 residues. With 5 bases clipped from V and 2 bases from J, the junction kept 5 bases outside the gene matches. The CDR3 protein is CASSRTGGHQETQYF. The CDR3 DNA follows: TGTGCCAGCAGTCGGACAGGGGGTCATCAAGAGACCCAGTACTTC.

The chain's CDR3 is CASSPYRAGVTGELFF. The CDR3 nucleotides are TGTGCCAGCTCACCGTACAGGGCTGGCGTCACCGGGGAGCTGTTTTTT. This chain uses TRBV18 with TRBJ2-2; maybe TRBD1 (6 bases). Germline V gene data show CDR1 as KGHSH and CDR2 as LQKENI. The germline V and J ends were trimmed by 3 bases and 4 bases, with 15 bases remaining between them. The CDR3 spans 16 residues.

V usage is TRBV6-6 and J usage is TRBJ1-1; possible D gene TRBD1, 6 bases. Trimming removed 6 bases at V and 0 bases at J, with 11 bases between. This CDR3 has 14 amino acids. Germline lookup yields CDR1 MNHNY and CDR2 SVGAGI (reference sequence). CDR3 protein: CASSHRDLNTEAFF. CDR3 bases: TGTGCCAGCAGCCACAGGGACCTGAACACTGAAGCTTTCTTT.

The chain links TRBV30 to TRBJ2-3, with 9 bases fitting TRBD2. V lost 5 bases to trimming and J lost 1 base; unmatched junction nucleotides: 10. CDR1 is GTSNPN and CDR2 is SVGIG in the germline V gene (reference sequence). The CDR3 has 16 amino acids. CDR3 sequence: CAWSRMTSGRTDTQYF. The DNA of the CDR3 is TGTGCCTGGTCTAGAATGACTAGCGGCCGCACAGATACGCAGTATTTT.

This clone showed up just a few times. The genes are TRBV28 and TRBJ2-3; 9 bases are shared with TRBD2. CDR1 is MDHEN, CDR2 SYDVKM, per germline. CDR3 size: 14 residues. The ends lost 8 bases at V and 4 bases at J; junction bases unmatched: 7. In DNA form, the CDR3 reads TGTGCCAGCGTTAGCGGGAGTCGAGCAGATACGCAGTATTTT. Protein sequence: CASVSGSRADTQYF. Full variable domain (outside the CDR3, taken from reference TRBV28 and TRBJ2-3): DVKVTQSSRYLVKRTGEKVFLECVQDMDHENMFWYRQDPGLGLRLIYFSYDVKMKEKGDIPEGYSVSREKKERFSLILESASTNQTSMYLCASVSGSRADTQYFGPGTRLTVL.

The CDR3 DNA reads as TGCGCCAGCAGCTTGGTGCCCCAGGGAGATACGCAGTATTTT. Encoded protein: CASSLVPQGDTQYF. The rearrangement joins TRBV5-1 to TRBJ2-3; TRBD1 might be the D (5 bases). The CDR3 spans 14 residues. Germline CDR1 reads SGHRS; CDR2 reads YFSETQ. Trimming took off 0 bases at V and 5 bases at J, with 10 bases between the two ends.

J is TRBJ2-7 and V is TRBV6-6; D possibly corresponds to TRBD1 (6 bases). Germline CDR1 and CDR2: MNHNY and SVGAGI (reference sequence). The CDR3 is 13 amino acids. With 0 bases removed from V and 6 bases from J, the gap between germline ends came to 9 bases. For the CDR3, the DNA is TGTGCCAGCAGTTACTCACAGGGCGCCGAGCAGTACTTC. Translating gives CASSYSQGAEQYF.

The chain uses TRBV7-8 and TRBJ2-1; D gene unclear. The CDR3 is made up of 12 amino acids. Per the germline V gene, CDR1 is SGHVS and CDR2 is FQNEAQ. V was trimmed by 4 bases and J by 2 bases, leaving 3 bases between them. CDR3 coding DNA: TGTGCCAGCAGCTCTCCCTACAATGAGCAGTTCTTC. As protein: CASSSPYNEQFF. The whole variable domain, filled in from reference TRBV7-8 and TRBJ2-1, reads GAGVSQSPRYKVAKRGQDVALRCDPISGHVSLFWYQQALGQGPEFLTYFQNEAQLDKSGLPSDRFFAERPEGSVSTLKIQRTQQEDSAVYLCASSSPYNEQFFGPGTRLTVL.

The V gene is TRBV2, the J gene TRBJ2-7; 8 bases line up with TRBD1. J gave up 5 bases and V 6 bases, and 6 bases lay outside the gene matches. The CDR3 is made up of 13 amino acids. From germline, CDR1 is SNHLY and CDR2 FYNNEI. CDR3 coding DNA: TGTGCCAGCAGAGGACAGGGTACCCACGAGCAGTACTTC. This encodes CASRGQGTHEQYF. The full variable domain, with the rest looked up from reference TRBV2 and TRBJ2-7, is EPEVTQTPSHQVTQMGQEVILRCVPISNHLYFYWYRQILGQKVEFLVSFYNNEISEKSEIFDDQFSVERPDGSNFTLKIRSTKLEDSAMYFCASRGQGTHEQYFGPGTRLTVT.

This clone was seen a handful of times. This chain links TRBV10-3 with TRBJ1-2; tentatively, D is TRBD1 (5 bases). Trimming took 2 bases from V and 6 from J, leaving 13 bases between them. From germline, CDR1 is ENHRY and CDR2 SYGVKD. The CDR3 sequence is 14 residues long. CDR3 coding DNA: TGTGCCATCAGTGAGGTATTAAGGGGCAATGGCTACACCTTC. Protein product: CAISEVLRGNGYTF.

This chain joins TRBV2 and TRBJ2-1, with 11 bases matching TRBD1. CDR3 size: 15 residues. CDR1 is SNHLY and CDR2 is FYNNEI in the germline V gene. Trimming at V came to 4 bases and at J to 7 bases, leaving 6 bases not matched to a gene. The DNA of the CDR3 is TGTGCCAGCAGTGCGGGACAGGGGGTGAGGAATGAGCAGTTCTTC. Translating gives CASSAGQGVRNEQFF.

The chain links TRBV18 to TRBJ1-5, with 8 positions matching TRBD1. V shed 4 bases, J shed 1 base, and the junction held 6 bases outside the gene matches. Germline V gives CDR1 KGHSH, CDR2 LQKENI. This CDR3 spans 16 amino acids. The CDR3 spells CASSRGTGASNQPQHF. The CDR3, as DNA: TGTGCCAGCTCACGCGGGACAGGCGCGAGCAATCAGCCCCAGCATTTT.